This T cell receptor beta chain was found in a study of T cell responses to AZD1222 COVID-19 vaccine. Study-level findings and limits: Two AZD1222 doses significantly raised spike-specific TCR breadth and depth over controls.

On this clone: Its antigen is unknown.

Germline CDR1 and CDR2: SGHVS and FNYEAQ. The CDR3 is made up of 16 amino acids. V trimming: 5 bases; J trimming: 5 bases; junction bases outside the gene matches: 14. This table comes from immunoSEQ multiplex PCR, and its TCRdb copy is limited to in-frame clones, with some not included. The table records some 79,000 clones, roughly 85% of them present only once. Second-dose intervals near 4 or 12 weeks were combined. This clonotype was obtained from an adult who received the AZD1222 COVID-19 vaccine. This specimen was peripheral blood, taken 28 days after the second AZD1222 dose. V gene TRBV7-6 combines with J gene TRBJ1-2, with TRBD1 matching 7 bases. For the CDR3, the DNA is TGTGCCAGCAGCGCCGAGGCGGCAGGGGGGCCTTATGGCTACACCTTC. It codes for CASSAEAAGGPYGYTF.